This entry lists 10 T cell receptor beta chains sequenced from one sample in a study of blood T cell repertoires in COVID-19. Measured with immunoSEQ multiplex PCR; TCRdb has only the in-frame clones, and not every one. In the table there are 100,000 to 150,000 clones, 60% to 80% of which are singletons. The sample was peripheral blood. The receptors were gathered from an elderly man with COVID-19, enrolled during active disease.

This clone was counted between two and nine times. The chain combines TRBV11-3 with TRBJ2-3; TRBD2 aligns across 10 bases. Losses at the gene ends were 1 base for V and 2 bases for J; bases not matched to a gene: 3. The CDR3 runs to 16 residues. Germline CDR1 is SGHNT and CDR2 is YENEEA. CDR3 in amino acids: CASSLGSGRATDTQYF. CDR3 DNA: TGTGCCAGCAGCTTAGGAAGCGGGAGGGCCACAGATACGCAGTATTTT.

The V gene is TRBV7-2, the J gene TRBJ2-2, with TRBD1 matching 7 bases. Germline CDR1 reads SGHTA; CDR2 reads FQGNSA. With V trimmed by 4 bases and J by 6 bases, 5 bases remained unmatched. The CDR3 has 14 amino acids. The CDR3 reads CASSSFQGAGELFF. CDR3 nucleotide sequence: TGTGCCAGCAGCTCTTTCCAGGGGGCCGGGGAGCTGTTTTTT.

This clone has just a few counts. This rearrangement joins TRBV19 to TRBJ1-2, with D unclear. This CDR3 is built from 13 residues. V lost 4 bases, J lost 4 bases, and 10 bases lay in between. Germline CDR1 is LNHDA and CDR2 is SQIVND (reference sequence). CDR3 bases: TGTGCCAGTAGTACGGCGGACTCCTATGGCTACACCTTC. It translates to CASSTADSYGYTF.

The rearrangement joins TRBV6-2 or TRBV6-3 to TRBJ2-5, with 8 nucleotides matching TRBD2. V was clipped by 4 bases and J by 5 bases; unmatched bases: 9. The CDR3 is made up of 15 amino acids. The germline V gene has CDR1 MNHEY and CDR2 SVGEGT. The CDR3, as DNA: TGTGCCAGCAGTTGGACCGGGACTAGGACGGAGACCCAGTACTTC. Its translation is CASSWTGTRTETQYF.

The chain employs TRBV6-5 and TRBJ1-1; no reliable D call. Trimming removed 8 bases at V and 2 bases at J, with 15 bases between. CDR1 is MNHEY, CDR2 SVGAGI, per germline. The CDR3 length is 14 residues. The CDR3 loop reads CASSVQVLNTEAFF. The CDR3 nucleotides are TGTGCCAGCTCGGTTCAGGTCCTAAACACTGAAGCTTTCTTT.

The genes are TRBV3-1 (or the pseudogene TRBV3-2) and TRBJ2-1, with D possibly being TRBD1 (6 bases). CDR1 is LGHDT, CDR2 YNNKEL, per germline (reference sequence). Trimming took off 2 bases at V and 8 bases at J, with 19 bases between the two ends. CDR3 size: 16 residues. CDR3 loop: CASSQFRAGVYHEQFF. The DNA for the CDR3 is TGTGCCAGCAGCCAATTTCGGGCAGGGGTGTACCATGAGCAGTTCTTC.

The chain carries TRBV19 and TRBJ2-5; maybe TRBD1 (6 bases). V was trimmed by 4 bases and J by 9 bases, leaving 27 bases between them. The germline V gene has CDR1 LNHDA and CDR2 SQIVND (reference sequence). CDR3 length equals 17 residues. The CDR3: CASSRTVSATGEGAQYF. The DNA for the CDR3 is TGTGCCAGTAGTAGGACAGTCTCGGCGACAGGCGAAGGGGCCCAGTACTTC.

The chain combines TRBV10-3 with TRBJ1-5, with 8 bases that match TRBD1. Germline assignment: CDR1 ENHRY and CDR2 SYGVKD. V was clipped by 6 bases and J by 4 bases; unmatched bases: 2. The CDR3 consists of 13 residues. CDR3 in DNA: TGTGCCATCAGGGACAGGGATAATCAGCCCCAGCATTTT. This sequence encodes CAIRDRDNQPQHF.

This chain connects TRBV5-1 to TRBJ2-1, with TRBD2 matching 13 bases. There are 17 residues in the CDR3. Germline-derived CDR1 and CDR2 are SGHRS and YFSETQ. Trimming took 0 bases from V and 4 from J; bases not matched to a gene: 4. CDR3 bases: TGCGCCAGCAGCTTGGCACTAGCGGGAGGGGTTTACAATGAGCAGTTCTTC. Protein product: CASSLALAGGVYNEQFF.

The chain recombines TRBV19 with TRBJ2-1; TRBD2 matches at 10 bases. V lost 2 bases and J lost 0; bases outside the gene matches: 4. Germline lookup yields CDR1 LNHDA and CDR2 SQIVND (reference sequence). This CDR3 has 17 residues. In DNA form, the CDR3 reads TGTGCCAGTAGTATACTAGCGGGAGAGAGCTCCTACAATGAGCAGTTCTTC. This gives the protein CASSILAGESSYNEQFF.